The 28 T cell receptor beta chains listed next were all sequenced from one sample in a study of vaccination effects on CD4 cells after COVID-19. Produced via immunoSEQ multiplex PCR; TCRdb's table is partial and in-frame only. The sample shows fewer than 85,000 clones, 78% of them seen only once. These receptors' targets are unknown. Before any sequencing was done, the ViraFEST assay used viral peptide pools to expand antigen-specific CD4+ T cells. Once cultured for roughly 10 days, the cells underwent separation to obtain CD4+ T cells. The vaccine recipients had no prior SARS-CoV-2 infection, with negative nucleocapsid antibodies. Sample: CD4+ T cells from PBMCs cultured with SARS-CoV-2 spike peptides, taken before COVID-19 vaccination. The origin of the receptors is a human donor who received a COVID-19 vaccine.

J is TRBJ1-4 and V is TRBV18; D unclear. The CDR3 is 15 amino acids. The germline V gene has CDR1 KGHSH and CDR2 LQKENI. Trimming cost V 3 bases and J 4 bases, with 12 bases left between them. The CDR3 sequence is CASSPNDGFNEKLFF. DNA for the CDR3: TGTGCCAGCTCACCCAACGACGGGTTTAATGAAAAACTGTTTTTT.

The CDR3 sequence: CASSLSGARIRNQPQHF. The CDR3 nucleotides read TGTGCCAGCAGTTTATCGGGGGCACGTATAAGAAATCAGCCCCAGCATTTT. This rearrangement joins TRBV27 to TRBJ1-5, with D perhaps matching TRBD1 (6 bases). The CDR3 spans 17 residues. The V gene's germline CDR1 is MNHEY and CDR2 SMNVEV (reference sequence). The germline V and J ends were trimmed by 0 bases and 4 bases, with 16 bases remaining between them.

This rearrangement joins TRBV7-9 to TRBJ2-5; tentative D call: TRBD1 (5 bases). V gave up 5 bases and J gave up 2 bases, with 9 bases separating them. The CDR3 contains 13 residues. The germline gives CDR1 SEHNR, CDR2 FQNEAQ (reference sequence). DNA for the CDR3: TGTGCCAGCAGCCCGACAGAACAAGAGACCCAGTACTTC. Translating it yields CASSPTEQETQYF. Full variable domain (missing parts from reference TRBV7-9 and TRBJ2-5): DTGVSQNPRHKITKRGQNVTFRCDPISEHNRLYWYRQTLGQGPEFLTYFQNEAQLEKSRLLSDRFSAERPKGSFSTLEIQRTEQGDSAMYLCASSPTEQETQYFGPGTRLLVL.

On this clone itself: The germline gene is not matched at one end of the junction; a read error may be the cause. This chain joins TRBV11-2 and TRBJ1-1; 9 bases agree with TRBD1. CDR1 SGHAT and CDR2 FQNNGV come from the germline V gene. There are 18 residues in the CDR3. CDR3 sequence reads: CASSFRTQGAGLKTEAFF. The DNA of the CDR3 is TGTGCCAGCAGCTTTAGGACACAGGGGGCGGGTTTGAAGACTGAAGCTTTCTTT.

V and J are TRBV2 and TRBJ2-5, with D uncertain. The CDR3 runs to 14 residues. V was pared by 3 bases and J by 2 bases, with 10 bases between. CDR1 SNHLY and CDR2 FYNNEI come from the germline V gene. As DNA, the CDR3 is TGTGCCAGCAGTGAGTCATTAGCTCAAGAGACCCAGTACTTC. It encodes CASSESLAQETQYF.

This clone is a singleton in its sample. The rearrangement links TRBV7-9 to TRBJ2-3, with D uncertain. In germline, CDR1 is SEHNR, CDR2 FQNEAQ (reference sequence). CDR3 size: 12 residues. The V end was cut by 2 bases, the J end by 6 bases, with 6 bases between. This CDR3 is CASSLPRDTQYF. The CDR3 DNA is TGTGCCAGCAGCTTACCGCGGGATACGCAGTATTTT.

The J gene is TRBJ1-3, the V gene TRBV19; 8 positions match TRBD1. The CDR3 contains 20 residues. V was pared by 1 base and J by 0 bases, with 14 bases of the junction left unmatched. Germline V CDR1 and CDR2: LNHDA, SQIVND (reference sequence). The CDR3 reads CASSIGPGQAIESSGNTIYF. As DNA, the CDR3 is TGTGCCAGTAGTATAGGCCCGGGACAGGCTATCGAGAGCTCTGGAAACACCATATATTTT.

The chain recombines TRBV2 with TRBJ2-1, with 12 bases matching TRBD2. Germline trimming cut 5 bases from V and 8 bases from J; bases unmatched to any gene: 7. CDR3 length: 15 residues. Germline V gene lookup returns CDR1 SNHLY and CDR2 FYNNEI. The CDR3 DNA is TGTGCCAGCAGTAACCTAGCGGGGGGGAACTATGAGCAGTTCTTC. Its protein is CASSNLAGGNYEQFF. The full variable domain, with the rest looked up from reference TRBV2 and TRBJ2-1, is EPEVTQTPSHQVTQMGQEVILRCVPISNHLYFYWYRQILGQKVEFLVSFYNNEISEKSEIFDDQFSVERPDGSNFTLKIRSTKLEDSAMYFCASSNLAGGNYEQFFGPGTRLTVL.

The V gene is TRBV29-1, the J gene TRBJ2-5; no reliable D call. The CDR3 totals 12 residues. Germline values: CDR1 SQVTM, CDR2 ANQGSEA. The ends were cut back, 4 bases at V and 6 bases at J, with 12 bases in the middle. CDR3 coding DNA: TGCAGCGTTGTCGGTGGGTCCCAGACCCAGTACTTC. Translation: CSVVGGSQTQYF.

The chain joins TRBV6-5 to TRBJ1-5; D is possibly TRBD1 (5 bases). CDR1 MNHEY and CDR2 SVGAGI come from the germline V gene. The CDR3 spans 15 residues. V dropped 7 bases and J dropped 4 bases, with 17 bases sitting between them. In DNA form, the CDR3 reads TGTGCCAGCAAACCGGGTCCTAGGGGTAATCAGCCCCAGCATTTT. This gives the protein CASKPGPRGNQPQHF.

V and J are TRBV7-2 and TRBJ2-2, with D maybe TRBD1 (6 bases). V was shortened by 5 bases and J by 2 bases, with 9 bases between the two germline ends. This CDR3 is 14 amino acids long. CDR1 SGHTA and CDR2 FQGNSA come from the germline V gene. CDR3 in amino acids: CASSRTENTGELFF. DNA of the CDR3: TGTGCCAGCAGCCGGACAGAAAACACCGGGGAGCTGTTTTTT.

In its sample, this clone was seen once. The chain combines TRBV5-1 with TRBJ2-3; 8 bases match TRBD2. CDR1 SGHRS and CDR2 YFSETQ come from the germline V gene. V dropped 6 bases and J dropped 3; count of bases not matched to a gene: 9. The CDR3 loop spans 15 amino acids. The CDR3 spells CASTPAGAGTDTQYF. The CDR3 nucleotides are TGCGCCAGCACACCAGCGGGGGCTGGGACAGATACGCAGTATTTT.

This clone was found a few times. This rearrangement joins TRBV19 to TRBJ2-2; TRBD1 is a possible D gene (6 bases). This CDR3 comprises 14 residues. V gave up 5 bases and J gave up 4 bases, with 11 bases separating them. In germline, CDR1 is LNHDA, CDR2 SQIVND (reference sequence). The CDR3 nucleotides read TGTGCCAGTAGTCCCTGGGGGCGCACCGGGGAGCTGTTTTTT. Its translation: CASSPWGRTGELFF.

DNA of the CDR3: TGCGCCAGCAGCCCGGGGGGCAGTCGGGCTGGAAACACCATATATTTT. Its protein is CASSPGGSRAGNTIYF. The chain joins TRBV5-1 to TRBJ1-3; D may be TRBD1 (6 bases). Germline values: CDR1 SGHRS, CDR2 YFSETQ. Trimming took off 4 bases at V and 2 bases at J, with 16 bases between the two ends. This CDR3 has 16 amino acids.

This clone occurred once. The rearrangement links TRBV9 to TRBJ1-2; D gene uncertain. CDR1 and CDR2 (germline): SGDLS, YYNGEE. The CDR3 is 13 amino acids. Trimming cost V 0 bases and J 2 bases, with 5 bases left between them. CDR3 in DNA: TGTGCCAGCAGCGTAGCCCAGAACTATGGCTACACCTTC. Encoded protein: CASSVAQNYGYTF.

The J gene is TRBJ1-5, the V gene TRBV6-4; D remains unclear. CDR1 is MRHNA, CDR2 SNTAGT, per germline. Trimming took 4 bases from V and 0 from J, leaving 4 bases between them. The CDR3 is 13 amino acids. CDR3 sequence reads: CASSAYSNQPQHF. CDR3 in DNA: TGTGCCAGCAGTGCGTATAGCAATCAGCCCCAGCATTTT.

This clone appeared once. The chain couples TRBV19 to TRBJ1-5; 8 positions match TRBD1. This CDR3 is 17 amino acids long. The trim removed 4 bases at V and 6 bases at J, leaving 14 bases unmatched. Germline CDR1 LNHDA, CDR2 SQIVND (reference sequence). CDR3 in DNA: TGTGCCAGTAGTAGAAAAGGACAGGGTAGCGGAGGTCAGCCCCAGCATTTT. This gives the protein CASSRKGQGSGGQPQHF.

V gene TRBV5-1 combines with J gene TRBJ2-5, with TRBD1 identical over 7 bases. V was pared by 4 bases and J by 0 bases, with 3 bases of the junction left unmatched. Germline V gene data show CDR1 as SGHRS and CDR2 as YFSETQ. The CDR3 has 14 residues. CDR3: CASSEQGNQETQYF. DNA of the CDR3: TGCGCCAGCAGCGAACAGGGGAACCAAGAGACCCAGTACTTC. The entire variable domain, with the rest obtained from reference TRBV5-1 and TRBJ2-5, is as follows: KAGVTQTPRYLIKTRGQQVTLSCSPISGHRSVSWYQQTPGQGLQFLFEYFSETQRNKGNFPGRFSGRQFSNSRSEMNVSTLELGDSALYLCASSEQGNQETQYFGPGTRLLVL.

There are a few counts of this clone. This chain connects TRBV11-3 to TRBJ2-5, with 9 bases identical to TRBD1. The CDR3 runs 14 residues. V lost 5 bases to trimming and J lost 2 bases; unmatched junction nucleotides: 3. Germline lookup yields CDR1 SGHNT and CDR2 YENEEA. CDR3 residues: CASSRQGVQETQYF. The CDR3 region has the DNA TGTGCCAGCAGCCGACAGGGGGTACAAGAGACCCAGTACTTC. Complete variable domain (other parts from reference TRBV11-3 and TRBJ2-5): EAGVVQSPRYKIIEKKQPVAFWCNPISGHNTLYWYLQNLGQGPELLIRYENEEAVDDSQLPKDRFSAERLKGVDSTLKIQPAELGDSAVYLCASSRQGVQETQYFGPGTRLLVL.

This clone was picked up one time. The V and J genes are TRBV29-1 and TRBJ1-1; D is perhaps TRBD1 (6 bases). The V end was cut by 7 bases, the J end by 5 bases, with 17 bases between. CDR1 SQVTM and CDR2 ANQGSEA come from the germline V gene. This CDR3 is 13 amino acids long. The CDR3 region has the DNA TGCAGCGCCGCCGGGACAACGGGGACTGAAGCTTTCTTT. Translated, it gives CSAAGTTGTEAFF.

The chain combines TRBV19 with TRBJ2-1; D is unclear. Per the germline V gene, CDR1 is LNHDA and CDR2 is SQIVND (reference sequence). V gave up 2 bases and J gave up 5 bases, with 10 bases separating them. The CDR3 length is 14 residues. CDR3 sequence (DNA): TGTGCCAGTAGTATACGGCAACCTAACAATGAGCAGTTCTTC. This translates into CASSIRQPNNEQFF.

The V and J genes are TRBV18 and TRBJ2-3; 13 bases align to TRBD2. Trimming cost V 3 bases and J 1 base; bases outside gene matches: 1. The CDR3 is 16 amino acids. Germline loops: CDR1 KGHSH, CDR2 LQKENI. CDR3 in DNA: TGTGCCAGCTCACCCGGACTAGCGGGGGGCACAGATACGCAGTATTTT. Protein: CASSPGLAGGTDTQYF.

This chain joins TRBV27 and TRBJ2-3; D is undetermined. There are 12 residues in the CDR3. Deletions cut 6 bases from V and 13 bases from J, with 17 bases between. Per germline, CDR1 MNHEY and CDR2 SMNVEV (reference sequence). For the CDR3, the DNA is TGTGCCAGCAGCTTTCTGGTTGGATTAGAGTATTTT. Protein sequence: CASSFLVGLEYF.

The J gene is TRBJ1-6, the V gene TRBV3-1 (or the pseudogene TRBV3-2), with D possibly matching TRBD1 (5 bases). Looked up from germline, CDR1 is LGHDT and CDR2 is YNNKEL (reference sequence). Trimming removed 0 bases from V and 14 bases from J, with 14 bases in between. This CDR3 contains 14 residues. CDR3 sequence (DNA): TGTGCCAGCAGCCAAGATAGTGCAGGGCGAGCCCTCCACTTT. This codes for CASSQDSAGRALHF.

The chain is built from TRBV2 and TRBJ2-7, with 8 bases fitting TRBD1. Germline values: CDR1 SNHLY, CDR2 FYNNEI. The CDR3 spans 16 residues. The J segment lost 2 bases and the V segment lost 3 bases, leaving 9 bases of the junction unmatched. The CDR3 DNA reads TGTGCCAGCAGTGAGATGTGGGGACAGGCTCCCTACGAGCAGTACGTC. It is translated as CASSEMWGQAPYEQYV.

The V call is TRBV7-2, the J call TRBJ2-1; the match to TRBD2 covers 10 bases. After removal of 2 bases from V and 5 bases from J, the junction contained 3 bases not matched to a gene. The CDR3 loop spans 15 amino acids. Germline-derived CDR1 and CDR2 are SGHTA and FQGNSA. The CDR3 protein is CASSLWSGGDNEQFF. CDR3 DNA: TGTGCCAGCAGCTTATGGAGCGGGGGGGACAATGAGCAGTTCTTC.

This chain links TRBV19 with TRBJ1-6; D uncertain. The CDR3 extends over 14 amino acids. V was pared by 2 bases and J by 9 bases, with 11 bases between. CDR1 and CDR2 (germline): LNHDA, SQIVND (reference sequence). The CDR3 nucleotides are TGTGCCAGTAGTATAAATAGGGTAACTTCACCCCTCCACTTT. Protein product: CASSINRVTSPLHF.

The chain has TRBV10-3 and TRBJ1-1; D gene uncertain. The CDR3 consists of 14 residues. The ends were cut back, 1 base at V and 1 base at J, with 7 bases in the middle. Germline lookup yields CDR1 ENHRY and CDR2 SYGVKD. CDR3 loop: CAISEWLGNTEAFF. The CDR3 nucleotides are TGTGCCATCAGTGAGTGGTTGGGGAACACTGAAGCTTTCTTT.